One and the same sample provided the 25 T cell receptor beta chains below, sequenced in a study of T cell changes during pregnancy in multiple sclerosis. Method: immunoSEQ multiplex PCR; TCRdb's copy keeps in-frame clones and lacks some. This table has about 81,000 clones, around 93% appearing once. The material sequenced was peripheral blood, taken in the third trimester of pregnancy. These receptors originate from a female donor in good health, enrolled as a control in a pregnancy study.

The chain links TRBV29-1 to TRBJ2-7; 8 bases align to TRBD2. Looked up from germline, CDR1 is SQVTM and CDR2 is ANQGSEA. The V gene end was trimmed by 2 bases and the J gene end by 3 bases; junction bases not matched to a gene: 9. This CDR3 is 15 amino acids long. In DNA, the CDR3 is TGCAGCGTTGAACTCAGGGCCGGGAGGGACTACGAGCAGTACTTC. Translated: CSVELRAGRDYEQYF.

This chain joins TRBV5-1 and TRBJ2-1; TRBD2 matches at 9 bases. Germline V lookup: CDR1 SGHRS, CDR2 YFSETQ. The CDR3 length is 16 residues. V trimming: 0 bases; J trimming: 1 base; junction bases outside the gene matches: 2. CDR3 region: CASSLAAGGSYNEQFF. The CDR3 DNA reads TGCGCCAGCAGCTTGGCCGCGGGAGGGTCCTACAATGAGCAGTTCTTC. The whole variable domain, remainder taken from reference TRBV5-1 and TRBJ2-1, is KAGVTQTPRYLIKTRGQQVTLSCSPISGHRSVSWYQQTPGQGLQFLFEYFSETQRNKGNFPGRFSGRQFSNSRSEMNVSTLELGDSALYLCASSLAAGGSYNEQFFGPGTRLTVL.

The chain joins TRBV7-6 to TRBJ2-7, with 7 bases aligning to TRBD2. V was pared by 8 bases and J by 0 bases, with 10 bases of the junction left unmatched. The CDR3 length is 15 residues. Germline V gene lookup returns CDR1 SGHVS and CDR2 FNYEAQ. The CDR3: CASAWASGSSYEQYF. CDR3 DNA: TGTGCCAGCGCCTGGGCTAGCGGTAGCTCCTACGAGCAGTACTTC.

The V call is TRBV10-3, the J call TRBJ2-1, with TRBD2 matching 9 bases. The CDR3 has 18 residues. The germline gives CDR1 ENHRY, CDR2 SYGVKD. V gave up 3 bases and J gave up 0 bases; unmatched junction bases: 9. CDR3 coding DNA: TGTGCCATCAGTGACCCCCCCGGACTAGCGAGCTCCTACAATGAGCAGTTCTTC. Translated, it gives CAISDPPGLASSYNEQFF.

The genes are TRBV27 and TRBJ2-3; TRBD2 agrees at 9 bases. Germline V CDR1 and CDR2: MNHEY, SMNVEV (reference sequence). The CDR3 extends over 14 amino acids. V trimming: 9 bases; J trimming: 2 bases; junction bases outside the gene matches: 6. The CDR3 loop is CASHLAGDTDTQYF. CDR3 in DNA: TGTGCCAGTCATTTAGCGGGAGACACAGATACGCAGTATTTT.

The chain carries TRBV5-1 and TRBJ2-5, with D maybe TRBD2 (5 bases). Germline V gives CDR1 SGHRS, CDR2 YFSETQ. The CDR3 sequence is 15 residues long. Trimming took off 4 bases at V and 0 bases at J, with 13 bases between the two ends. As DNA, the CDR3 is TGCGCCAGCAGCCCCCGGACTGGGTACCAAGAGACCCAGTACTTC. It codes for CASSPRTGYQETQYF.

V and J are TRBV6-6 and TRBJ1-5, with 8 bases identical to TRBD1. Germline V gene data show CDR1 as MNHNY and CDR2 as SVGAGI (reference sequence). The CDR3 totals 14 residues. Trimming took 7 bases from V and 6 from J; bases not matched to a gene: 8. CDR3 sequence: CASKDRVLGQPQHF. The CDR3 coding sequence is TGTGCCAGCAAGGACAGGGTGTTAGGTCAGCCCCAGCATTTT.

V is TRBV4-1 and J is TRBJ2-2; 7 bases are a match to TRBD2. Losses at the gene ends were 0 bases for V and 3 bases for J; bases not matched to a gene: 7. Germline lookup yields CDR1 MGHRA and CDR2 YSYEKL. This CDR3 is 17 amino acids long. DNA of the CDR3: TGCGCCAGCAGCCAAGATCCCAGCGGGACTTACACCGGGGAGCTGTTTTTT. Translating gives CASSQDPSGTYTGELFF.

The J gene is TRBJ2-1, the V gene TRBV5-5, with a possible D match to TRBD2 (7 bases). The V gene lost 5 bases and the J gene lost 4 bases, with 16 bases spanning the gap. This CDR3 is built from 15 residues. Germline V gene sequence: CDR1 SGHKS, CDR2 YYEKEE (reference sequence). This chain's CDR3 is CASSPTGGIYNEQFF. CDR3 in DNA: TGTGCCAGCAGTCCGACGGGGGGCATATACAATGAGCAGTTCTTC.

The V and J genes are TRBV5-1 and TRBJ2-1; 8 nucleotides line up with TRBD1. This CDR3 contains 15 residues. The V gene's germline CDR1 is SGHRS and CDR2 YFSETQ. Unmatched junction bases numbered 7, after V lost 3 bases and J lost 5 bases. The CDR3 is CASSWMGQVNNEQFF. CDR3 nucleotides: TGCGCCAGCAGCTGGATGGGACAGGTGAACAATGAGCAGTTCTTC.

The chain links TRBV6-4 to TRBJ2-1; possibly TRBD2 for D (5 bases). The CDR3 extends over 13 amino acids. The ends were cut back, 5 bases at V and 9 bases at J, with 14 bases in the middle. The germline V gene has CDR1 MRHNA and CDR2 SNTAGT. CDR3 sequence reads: CASSSRSRGEQFF. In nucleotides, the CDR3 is TGTGCCAGCAGTTCGCGGAGCCGGGGTGAGCAGTTCTTC.

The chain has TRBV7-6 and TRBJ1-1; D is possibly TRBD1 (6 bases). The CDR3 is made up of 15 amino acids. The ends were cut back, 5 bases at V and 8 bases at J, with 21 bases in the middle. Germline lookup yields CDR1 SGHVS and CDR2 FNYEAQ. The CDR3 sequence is CASSPNPVWGLEAFF. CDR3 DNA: TGTGCCAGCAGCCCGAATCCCGTGTGGGGGCTGGAAGCTTTCTTT.

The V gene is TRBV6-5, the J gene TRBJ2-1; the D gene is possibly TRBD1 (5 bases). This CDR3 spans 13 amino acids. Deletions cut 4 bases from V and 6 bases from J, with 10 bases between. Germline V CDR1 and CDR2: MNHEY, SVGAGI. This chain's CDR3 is CASSWKGANEQFF. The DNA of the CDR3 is TGTGCCAGCAGTTGGAAAGGGGCCAATGAGCAGTTCTTC.

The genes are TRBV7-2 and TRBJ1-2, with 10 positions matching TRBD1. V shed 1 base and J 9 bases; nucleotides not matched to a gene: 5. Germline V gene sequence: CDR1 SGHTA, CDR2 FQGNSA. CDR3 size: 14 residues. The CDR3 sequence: CASSLVGTGESYTF. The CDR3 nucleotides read TGTGCCAGCAGCTTAGTCGGGACAGGGGAGAGCTACACCTTC.

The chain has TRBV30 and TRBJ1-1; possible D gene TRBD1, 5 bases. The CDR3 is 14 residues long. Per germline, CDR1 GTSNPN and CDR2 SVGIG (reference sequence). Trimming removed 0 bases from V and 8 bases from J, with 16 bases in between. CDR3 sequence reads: CAWSVGHPPDEAFF. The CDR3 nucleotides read TGTGCCTGGAGTGTGGGGCACCCGCCGGACGAAGCTTTCTTT.

The CDR3 sequence is CASSIGGTGGYQPQHF. DNA for the CDR3: TGTGCCAGTAGTATCGGGGGGACAGGGGGCTATCAGCCCCAGCATTTT. The V gene is TRBV19, the J gene TRBJ1-5; TRBD1 matches at 12 bases. The trim removed 3 bases at V and 5 bases at J, leaving 5 bases unmatched. Germline V lookup: CDR1 LNHDA, CDR2 SQIVND (reference sequence). This CDR3 has 16 residues.

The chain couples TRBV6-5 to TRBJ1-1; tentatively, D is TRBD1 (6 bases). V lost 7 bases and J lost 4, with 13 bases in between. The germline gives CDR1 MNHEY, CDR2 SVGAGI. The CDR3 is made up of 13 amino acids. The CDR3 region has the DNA TGTGCCAGCATCTCTCCAGGGGCCACTGAAGCTTTCTTT. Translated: CASISPGATEAFF.

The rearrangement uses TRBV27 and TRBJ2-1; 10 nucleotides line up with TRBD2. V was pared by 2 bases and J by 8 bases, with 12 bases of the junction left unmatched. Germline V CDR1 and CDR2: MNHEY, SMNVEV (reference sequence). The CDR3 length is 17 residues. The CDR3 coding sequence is TGTGCCAGCAGTTTAGGTAAGTCCGGGACTAGCGACGATGAGCAGTTCTTC. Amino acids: CASSLGKSGTSDDEQFF.

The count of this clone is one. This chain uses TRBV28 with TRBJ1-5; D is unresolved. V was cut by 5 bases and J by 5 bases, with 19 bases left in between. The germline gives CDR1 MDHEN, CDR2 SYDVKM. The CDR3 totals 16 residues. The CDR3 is CASSIFRGIRHQPQHF. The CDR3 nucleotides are TGTGCCAGCAGTATCTTTCGGGGTATCAGGCATCAGCCCCAGCATTTT. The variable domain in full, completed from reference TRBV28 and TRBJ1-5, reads DVKVTQSSRYLVKRTGEKVFLECVQDMDHENMFWYRQDPGLGLRLIYFSYDVKMKEKGDIPEGYSVSREKKERFSLILESASTNQTSMYLCASSIFRGIRHQPQHFGDGTRLSIL.

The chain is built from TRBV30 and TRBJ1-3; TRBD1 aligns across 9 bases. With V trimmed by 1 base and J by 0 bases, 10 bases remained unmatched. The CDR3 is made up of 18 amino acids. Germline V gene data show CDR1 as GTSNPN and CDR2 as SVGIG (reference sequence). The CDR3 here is CAWSGLQGAAYSGNTIYF. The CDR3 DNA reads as TGTGCCTGGAGTGGATTACAGGGGGCTGCCTACTCTGGAAACACCATATATTTT. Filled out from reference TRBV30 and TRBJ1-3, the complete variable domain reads SQTIHQWPATLVQPVGSPLSLECTVEGTSNPNLYWYRQAAGRGLQLLFYSVGIGQISSEVPQNLSASRPQDRQFILSSKKLLLSDSGFYLCAWSGLQGAAYSGNTIYFGEGSWLTVV.

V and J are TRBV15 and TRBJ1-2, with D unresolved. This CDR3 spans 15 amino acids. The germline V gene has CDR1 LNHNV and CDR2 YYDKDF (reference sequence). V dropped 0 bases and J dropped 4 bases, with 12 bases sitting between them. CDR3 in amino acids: CATSREAGSVYGYTF. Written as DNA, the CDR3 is TGTGCCACCAGCAGAGAGGCGGGTTCTGTCTATGGCTACACCTTC.

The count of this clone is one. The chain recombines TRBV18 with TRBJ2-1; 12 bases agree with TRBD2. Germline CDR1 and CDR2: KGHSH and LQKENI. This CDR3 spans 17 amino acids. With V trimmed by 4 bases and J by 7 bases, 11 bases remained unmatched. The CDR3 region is CASSRNSGLAGLNEQFF. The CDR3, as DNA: TGTGCCAGCTCACGCAATTCCGGACTAGCGGGACTTAATGAGCAGTTCTTC. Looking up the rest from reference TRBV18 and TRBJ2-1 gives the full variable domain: NAGVMQNPRHLVRRRGQEARLRCSPMKGHSHVYWYRQLPEEGLKFMVYLQKENIIDESGMPKERFSAEFPKEGPSILRIQQVVRGDSAAYFCASSRNSGLAGLNEQFFGPGTRLTVL.

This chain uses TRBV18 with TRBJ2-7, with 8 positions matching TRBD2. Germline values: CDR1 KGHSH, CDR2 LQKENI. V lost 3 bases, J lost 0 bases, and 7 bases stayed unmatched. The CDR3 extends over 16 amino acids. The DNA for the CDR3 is TGTGCCAGCTCACCCCTTCCGGGGGGGGTCTCCTACGAGCAGTACTTC. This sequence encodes CASSPLPGGVSYEQYF.

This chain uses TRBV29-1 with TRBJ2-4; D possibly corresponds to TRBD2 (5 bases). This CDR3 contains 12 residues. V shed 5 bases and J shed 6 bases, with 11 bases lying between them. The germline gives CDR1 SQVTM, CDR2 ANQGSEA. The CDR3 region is CSVLSGTNIQYF. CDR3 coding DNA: TGCAGCGTTCTAAGCGGTACAAACATTCAGTACTTC.

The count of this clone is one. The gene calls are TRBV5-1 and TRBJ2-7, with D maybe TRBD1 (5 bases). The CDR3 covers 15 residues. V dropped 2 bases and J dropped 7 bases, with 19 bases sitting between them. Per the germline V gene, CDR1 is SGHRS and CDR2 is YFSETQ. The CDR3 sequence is CASSFGSGAGWEQYF. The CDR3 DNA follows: TGCGCCAGCAGCTTCGGATCTGGGGCCGGGTGGGAGCAGTACTTC.